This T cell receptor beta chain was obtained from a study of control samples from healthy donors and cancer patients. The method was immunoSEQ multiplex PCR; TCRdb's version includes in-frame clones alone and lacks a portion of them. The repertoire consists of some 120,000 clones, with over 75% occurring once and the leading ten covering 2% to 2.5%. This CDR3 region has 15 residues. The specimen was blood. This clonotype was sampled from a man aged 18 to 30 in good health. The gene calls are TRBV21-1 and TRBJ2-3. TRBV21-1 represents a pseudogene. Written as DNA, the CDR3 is TGTGCCAGCAGCAAGGGAAGGGCTGGCACAGATACGCAGTATTTT. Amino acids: CASSKGRAGTDTQYF.